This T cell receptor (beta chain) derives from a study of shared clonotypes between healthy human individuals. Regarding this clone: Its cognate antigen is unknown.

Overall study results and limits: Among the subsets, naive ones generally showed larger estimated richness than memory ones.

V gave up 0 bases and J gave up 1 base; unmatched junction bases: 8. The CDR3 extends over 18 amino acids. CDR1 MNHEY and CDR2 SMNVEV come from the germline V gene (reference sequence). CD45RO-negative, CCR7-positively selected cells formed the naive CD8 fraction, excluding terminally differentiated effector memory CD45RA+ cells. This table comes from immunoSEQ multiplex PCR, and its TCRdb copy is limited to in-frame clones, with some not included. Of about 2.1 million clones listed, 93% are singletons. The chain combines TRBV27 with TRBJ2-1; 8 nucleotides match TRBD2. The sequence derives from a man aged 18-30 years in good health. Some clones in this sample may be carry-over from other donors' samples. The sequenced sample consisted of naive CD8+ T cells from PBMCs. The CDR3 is CASSLSGLREGSYNEQFF. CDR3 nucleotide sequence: TGTGCCAGCAGTTTATCTGGTCTCCGGGAGGGATCCTACAATGAGCAGTTCTTC.